This TCR beta chain was obtained from a study of T cell responses to AZD1222 COVID-19 vaccine. Overall study: Doses given second, at about 4 or about 12 weeks, were pooled.

Regarding the study as a whole: At baseline, just five or six AZD1222 recipients tested seropositive. Donors skewed white British and female; clonal diversity was possibly underestimated.

The CDR3 contains 15 residues. The J segment lost 0 bases and the V segment lost 4 bases, leaving 5 bases of the junction unmatched. Germline CDR1 SGDLS, CDR2 YYNGEE. Data came from immunoSEQ multiplex PCR; TCRdb stores just in-frame clones and leaves some out. The sample shows fewer than 200,000 clones, 70% to 90% of them seen only once. About this clone itself: No antigen is known for it.

The genes are TRBV9 and TRBJ2-3, with 7 positions matching TRBD1. Sample: peripheral blood, taken on day 0 of AZD1222 vaccination. The receptor was isolated from an adult in good health. In DNA form, the CDR3 reads TGTGCCAGCAGCTTACAGGGGACGAGCACAGATACGCAGTATTTT. This encodes CASSLQGTSTDTQYF.